The sequence of this T cell receptor beta chain was determined in a study of blood T cell repertoires in COVID-19. At the level of the study: Samples taken during acute and convalescent COVID-19 were collected in the United States, Italy and Spain. PBMCs, B-cell-depleted T cells, or T cells provided the cDNA or gDNA that made up the material.

This clone came up a few times. Germline V CDR1 and CDR2: MNHEY, SMNVEV (reference sequence). V lost 0 bases and J lost 7, with 15 bases in between. The length of the CDR3 is 15 residues. Profiling relied on immunoSEQ multiplex PCR, and the TCRdb table lists in-frame clones only, not all of them. The table has about 180,000 clones, around 88% seen once; the top ten hold about 9.7%. Sequenced: PBMCs or T cells enriched from blood (not recorded which). The chain joins TRBV27 to TRBJ1-2, with D possibly TRBD1 on 5 matching bases. The origin of this receptor is a woman aged 25 to 39 who had recovered from COVID-19. Here the CDR3 DNA reads TGTGCCAGCAGTTTATCGAATTCAGGGTCCGGTGGCTACACCTTC. It specifies CASSLSNSGSGGYTF.